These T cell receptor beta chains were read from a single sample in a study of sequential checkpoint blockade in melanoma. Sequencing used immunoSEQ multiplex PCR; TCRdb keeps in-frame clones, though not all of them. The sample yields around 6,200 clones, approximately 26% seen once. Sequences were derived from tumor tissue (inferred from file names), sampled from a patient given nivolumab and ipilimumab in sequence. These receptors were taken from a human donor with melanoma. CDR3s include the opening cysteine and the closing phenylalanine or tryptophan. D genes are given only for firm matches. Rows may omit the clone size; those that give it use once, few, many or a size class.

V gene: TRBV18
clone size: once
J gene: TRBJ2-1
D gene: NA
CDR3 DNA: TGTGCCAGCTCACCAGGACTACCCGAGGGAACCTACAATGAGCAGTTCTTC
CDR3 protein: CASSPGLPEGTYNEQFF

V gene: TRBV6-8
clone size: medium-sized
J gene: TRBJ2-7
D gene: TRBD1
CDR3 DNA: TGTGCCAGCAGTTACCGATTTACCGGGACAGGGGGCTACGAGCAGTACTTC
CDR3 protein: CASSYRFTGTGGYEQYF

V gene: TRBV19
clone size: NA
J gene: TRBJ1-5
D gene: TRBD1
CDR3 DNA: TGTGCCAGTAGATGGACAGGGCTGGGACAGCCCCAGCATTTT
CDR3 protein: CASRWTGLGQPQHF

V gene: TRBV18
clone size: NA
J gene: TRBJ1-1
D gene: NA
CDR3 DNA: TGTGCCAGCTCCCCCCTTCGGAATACTGAAGCTTTCTTT
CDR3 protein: CASSPLRNTEAFF

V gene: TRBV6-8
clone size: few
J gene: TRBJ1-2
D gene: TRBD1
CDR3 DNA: TGTGCCAGCAGTTCCCCGGGACAGGGGTTCTATGGCTACACCTTC
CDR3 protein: CASSSPGQGFYGYTF

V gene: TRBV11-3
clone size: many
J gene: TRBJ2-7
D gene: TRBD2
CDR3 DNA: TGTGCCAGCAGCTACCAGACTAGCGGTTACGAGCAGTACTTC
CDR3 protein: CASSYQTSGYEQYF

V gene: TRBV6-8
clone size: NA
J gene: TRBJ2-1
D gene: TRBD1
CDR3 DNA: TGTGCCAGCAGTGCGACAGGGGGCGGTGAGCAGTTCTTC
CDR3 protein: CASSATGGGEQFF

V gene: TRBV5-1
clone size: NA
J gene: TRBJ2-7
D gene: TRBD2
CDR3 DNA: TGCGCCAGCAGCTTGCTTCGGACTAGCGGGAGCACACGTTACGAGCAGTACTTC
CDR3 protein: CASSLLRTSGSTRYEQYF

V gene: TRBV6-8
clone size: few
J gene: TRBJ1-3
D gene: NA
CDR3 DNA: TGTGCCAGCAGGGACCTCGCCGGGGACAACACCATATATTTT
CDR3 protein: CASRDLAGDNTIYF

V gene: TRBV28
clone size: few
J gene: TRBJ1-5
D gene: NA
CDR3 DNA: TGTGCCAGCAGTTCCGGACTCTTAGGGCGGTCGCAGCCCCAGCATTTT
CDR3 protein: CASSSGLLGRSQPQHF

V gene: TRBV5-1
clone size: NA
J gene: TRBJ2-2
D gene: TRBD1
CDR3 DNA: TGCGCCAGCAGCTTGGGACCACCGGGACAGGGTAGGGAGCTGTTTTTT
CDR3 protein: CASSLGPPGQGRELFF

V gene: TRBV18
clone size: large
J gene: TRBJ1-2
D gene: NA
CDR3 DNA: TGTGCCAGCTCACCTGCCGGCGGGGGGCACGGCTATGGCTACACCTTC
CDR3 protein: CASSPAGGGHGYGYTF

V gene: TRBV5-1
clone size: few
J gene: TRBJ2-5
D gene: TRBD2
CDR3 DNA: TGCGCCAGCAGCCCGGGACTAGCTGCCCCGACCCAGTACTTC
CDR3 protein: CASSPGLAAPTQYF

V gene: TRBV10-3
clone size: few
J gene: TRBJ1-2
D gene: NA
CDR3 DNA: TGTGCCATCAGTGAGTACAGCGAGAACTATGGCTACACCTTC
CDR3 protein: CAISEYSENYGYTF

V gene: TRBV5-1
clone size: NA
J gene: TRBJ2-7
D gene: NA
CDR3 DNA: TGCGCCAGCAGCTTACAGGGCCGCCCACAAAACGAGCAGTACTTC
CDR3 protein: CASSLQGRPQNEQYF

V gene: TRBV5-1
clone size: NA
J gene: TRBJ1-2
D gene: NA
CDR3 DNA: TGCGCCAGCAGCTTGGCCTCTCTGGGGCTGCGGGCTATGGGCTACACCTTC
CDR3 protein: CASSLASLGLRAMGYTF

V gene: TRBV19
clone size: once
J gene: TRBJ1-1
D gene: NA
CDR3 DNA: TGTGCCAGTAGTATAGGGGGACTTATGAACACTGAAGCTTTCTTT
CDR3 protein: CASSIGGLMNTEAFF

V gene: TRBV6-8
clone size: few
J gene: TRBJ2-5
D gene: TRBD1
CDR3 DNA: TGTGCCAGCAGTTACGCTCGACAGGGGGAGACCCAGTACTTC
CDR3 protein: CASSYARQGETQYF

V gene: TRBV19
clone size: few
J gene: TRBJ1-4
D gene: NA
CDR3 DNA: TGTGCCAGTAGTATTAGGGGGGCGCGTGAAAAACTGTTTTTT
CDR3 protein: CASSIRGAREKLFF

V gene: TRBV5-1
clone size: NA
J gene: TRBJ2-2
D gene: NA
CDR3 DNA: TGCGCCAGTAAAACGGTTGAGTCCTTAGGCACCGGGGAGCTGTTTTTT
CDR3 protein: CASKTVESLGTGELFF

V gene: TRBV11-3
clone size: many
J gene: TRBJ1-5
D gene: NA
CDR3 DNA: TGTGCCAGCAGCTTAGTGGCAGCTTACAATCAGCCCCAGCATTTT
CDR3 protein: CASSLVAAYNQPQHF

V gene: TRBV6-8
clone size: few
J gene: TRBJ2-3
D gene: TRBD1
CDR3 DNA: TGTGCCAGCAGTTACTTAAGACAGGGTAGGGGGGATACGCAGTATTTT
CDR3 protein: CASSYLRQGRGDTQYF

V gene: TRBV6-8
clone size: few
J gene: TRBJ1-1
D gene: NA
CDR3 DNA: TGTGCCAGCAGCCCCCCCGACAGGTTTTTAGGGGCTTTCTTT
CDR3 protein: CASSPPDRFLGAFF

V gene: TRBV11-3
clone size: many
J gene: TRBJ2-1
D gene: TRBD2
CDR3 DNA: TGTGCCAGCAGCTTAGATGTTAGGATAGCGGGATCCTTCGGCAATGAGCAGTTCTTC
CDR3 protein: CASSLDVRIAGSFGNEQFF

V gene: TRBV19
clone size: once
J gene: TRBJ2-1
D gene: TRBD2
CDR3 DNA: TGTGCCAGTAGTATGCTAGCGGGGGACTGGCAGTTCTTC
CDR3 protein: CASSMLAGDWQFF

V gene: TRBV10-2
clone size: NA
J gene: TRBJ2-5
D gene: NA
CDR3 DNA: TGCGCCAGCGGGTACGGGGCTAACTCCCAAGAGACCCAGTACTTC
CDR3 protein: CASGYGANSQETQYF

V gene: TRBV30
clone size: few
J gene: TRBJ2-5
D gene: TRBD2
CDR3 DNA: TGTGCCTGGAGAAGGCGGGAGCGCCAAGAGACCCAGTACTTC
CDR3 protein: CAWRRRERQETQYF

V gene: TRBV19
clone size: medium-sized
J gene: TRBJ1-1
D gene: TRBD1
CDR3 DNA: TGTGCCAGTAGGAGAGACAGGGGAATCGGAGCTTTCTTT
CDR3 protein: CASRRDRGIGAFF

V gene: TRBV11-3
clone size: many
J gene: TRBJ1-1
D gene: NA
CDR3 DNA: TGTGCCAGCAGTCACGGACTGTGGAACACTGAAGCTTTCTTT
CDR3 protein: CASSHGLWNTEAFF

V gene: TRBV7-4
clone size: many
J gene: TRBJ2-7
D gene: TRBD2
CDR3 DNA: TGTGCCAGAAGCTCGGGACTAGCATACGAGCAGTACTTC
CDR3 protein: CARSSGLAYEQYF

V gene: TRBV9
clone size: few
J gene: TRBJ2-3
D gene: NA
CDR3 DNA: TGTGCCAGCAAAGGGGAAGGAGATACGCAGTATTTT
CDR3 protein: CASKGEGDTQYF

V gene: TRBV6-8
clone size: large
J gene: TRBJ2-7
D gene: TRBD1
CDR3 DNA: TGTGCCAGCAGTTACTCTTCGGGGACAGGGGCCTACGAGCAGTACTTC
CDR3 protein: CASSYSSGTGAYEQYF

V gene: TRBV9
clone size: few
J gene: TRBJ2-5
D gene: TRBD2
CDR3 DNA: TGTGCCAGCAGCGTAGTCCTAGCGGGGGGCCAAGAGACCCAGTACTTC
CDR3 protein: CASSVVLAGGQETQYF

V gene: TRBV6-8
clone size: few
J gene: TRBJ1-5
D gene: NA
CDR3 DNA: TGTGCCAGCAGAGACAGGCCGAATCAGCCCCAGCATTTT
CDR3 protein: CASRDRPNQPQHF

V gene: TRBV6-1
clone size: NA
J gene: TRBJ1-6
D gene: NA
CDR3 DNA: TGTGCCAGCAGTGAAGCGGTGGTGTCACCCCTCCACTTT
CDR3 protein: CASSEAVVSPLHF

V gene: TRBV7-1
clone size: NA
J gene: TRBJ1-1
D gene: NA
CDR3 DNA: TGTGCCAGCAGCCGGAAAAGGAACACTGAAGCTTTCTTT
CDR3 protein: CASSRKRNTEAFF

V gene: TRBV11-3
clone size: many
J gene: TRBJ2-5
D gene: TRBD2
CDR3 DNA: TGTGCCAGCAGCTTGGCGCAGGCGGGACTAGTCTATACCCAGTACTTC
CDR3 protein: CASSLAQAGLVYTQYF

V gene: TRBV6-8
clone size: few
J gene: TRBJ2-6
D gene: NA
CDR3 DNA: TGTGCCAGCAGTTACTCGATGTTCCGGACAGCGAACTCTGGGGCCAACGTCCTGACTTTC
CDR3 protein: CASSYSMFRTANSGANVLTF

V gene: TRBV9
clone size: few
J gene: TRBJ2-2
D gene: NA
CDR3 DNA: TGTGCCAGCAGCGGCTCCACAGGGCAGACCGGGGAGCTGTTTTTT
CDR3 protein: CASSGSTGQTGELFF

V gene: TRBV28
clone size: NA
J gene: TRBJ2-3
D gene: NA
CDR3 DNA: TGTGCCAGCAGTTTAGGTAGCACAGATACGCAGTATTTT
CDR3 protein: CASSLGSTDTQYF